This TCR beta chain was sequenced during a study of sequential checkpoint blockade in melanoma (dated by TCRdb to the late 2010s). With regard to the full study: Using 1:1 randomization, the trial assigned patients either to first-line nivolumab followed by ipilimumab (arm A) or to ipilimumab followed by nivolumab (arm B). Maintenance nivolumab was given following each of the two trial sequences.

The investigation overall reported the following: The model for predicting response that combines TCR metrics with mutation burden needs to be validated in larger, independent patient cohorts.

The sample's treatment or condition label, decoded: randomized to nivolumab then ipilimumab (arm A) or the reverse (arm B). None of the patients in the trial had previously been given DNA-damaging chemotherapy. A FACS Aria II flow cytometer was used to sort live CD3+CD8+ cells that were negative for CD19 and CD56 from thawed PBMCs. CheckMate 064, a randomized, open-label phase II trial of sequential checkpoint blockade, was the source of the samples, all of which came from patients with melanoma. Peripheral blood mononuclear cells were obtained through leukapheresis, purified using Ficoll-Paque, and frozen in human serum containing approximately 10% DMSO. Right after sorting, the blood CD3+CD8+ cells were verified to be >95% pure, and DNA extraction followed. The immunoSEQ Assay was used to immunosequence TCRbeta CDR3 regions from genomic DNA. Prior to high-throughput sequencing, genomic DNA was amplified by bias-controlled multiplex PCR. The original pipeline was this. To quantify the absolute abundance of each unique TCRbeta CDR3 region, the sequences were collapsed and filtered. Clonality, defined as 1 minus Pielou's evenness, was calculated using only productive rearrangements. A previously published method was used to identify clones with significantly greater frequencies in on-treatment samples than in baseline samples. The immuneACCESS repertoire file appears here via TCRdb, limited to in-frame rearrangements. These files lack a portion of the clones; in checked studies, under half of the deficit traces to unresolved V genes, and the cause of the others is not known. V and J calls plus clone size are reproduced from that table; the DNA served to infer D and trimming. The sample table contains under 40,000 clones; only one count was recorded for approximately 91% of them. Clones ranked in the top ten supply approximately 13% of the sample.

Taken from the germline V gene (reference sequence), the CDR1 and CDR2 loops are MNHEY and SMNVEV. Its CDR3 holds 14 amino acids, cysteine through phenylalanine. Solely the CDR3 DNA is kept, with 42 bases framed from the first base. Relative to germline, V is 4 bases shorter and J is 4 bases shorter, with 13 bases between their ends. Notes on this clone: What this receptor recognizes is not known. No clone much larger than this one lies a single base away; base qualities are absent.

The source is a human donor with melanoma. The rearrangement joined TRBV27 to TRBJ2-5; the D segment could be TRBD2, given 6 matching bases. The input for sequencing was CD8+ T cells sorted from blood (inferred from file names), taken from a patient given nivolumab and ipilimumab in sequence. The CDR3 amino acid sequence is: CASSSRLVPETQYF. In nucleotides, the sequence is TGTGCCAGCAGTTCGCGACTAGTCCCAGAGACCCAGTACTTC.